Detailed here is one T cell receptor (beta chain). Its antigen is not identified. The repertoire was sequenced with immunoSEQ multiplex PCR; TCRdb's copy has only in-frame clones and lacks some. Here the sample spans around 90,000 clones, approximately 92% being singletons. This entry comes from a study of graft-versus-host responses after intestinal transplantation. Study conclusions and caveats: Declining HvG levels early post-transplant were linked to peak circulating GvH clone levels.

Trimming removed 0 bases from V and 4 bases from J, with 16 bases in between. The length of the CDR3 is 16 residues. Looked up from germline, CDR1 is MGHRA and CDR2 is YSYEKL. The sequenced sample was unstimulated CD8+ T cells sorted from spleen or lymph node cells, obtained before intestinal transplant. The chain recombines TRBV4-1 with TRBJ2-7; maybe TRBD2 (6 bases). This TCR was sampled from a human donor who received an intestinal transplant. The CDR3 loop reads CASSQEGTGARYEQYF. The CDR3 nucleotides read TGCGCCAGCAGCCAAGAGGGGACGGGAGCACGATACGAGCAGTACTTC.